Following are 11 T cell receptor beta chains from one sample sequenced in a study of blood T cell repertoires in COVID-19. Using immunoSEQ multiplex PCR, the repertoire was profiled, and TCRdb retains in-frame clones only, with some absent. Here the sample spans 65,000 to 90,000 clones, 89% being singletons. Sequencing was performed on peripheral blood. These receptors originate from a man of 80 years or more with acute or convalescent COVID-19.

The rearrangement links TRBV5-8 to TRBJ2-3; D is ambiguous. Trimming took off 0 bases at V and 2 bases at J, with 7 bases between the two ends. The CDR3 length is 14 residues. Germline V gene lookup returns CDR1 SGHTS and CDR2 YDEGEE. The CDR3 DNA reads TGTGCCAGCAGCTTGGGCGTTTCCACAGATACGCAGTATTTT. It codes for CASSLGVSTDTQYF. Combining the CDR3 with reference TRBV5-8 and TRBJ2-3 gives the whole variable domain EAGVTQSPTHLIKTRGQQATLRCSPISGHTSVYWYQQALGLGLQFLLWYDEGEERNRGNFPPRFSGRQFPNYSSELNVNALELEDSALYLCASSLGVSTDTQYFGPGTRLTVL.

V gene TRBV7-9 combines with J gene TRBJ2-1, with D perhaps TRBD2 (5 bases). Germline V gene data show CDR1 as SEHNR and CDR2 as FQNEAQ (reference sequence). This CDR3 has 15 residues. Trimming shortened V by 2 bases and J by 0 bases, and 8 bases separated the two germline ends. The CDR3: CASSLTGSSYNEQFF. The CDR3 nucleotides are TGTGCCAGCAGCTTAACGGGGAGCTCCTACAATGAGCAGTTCTTC.

The chain links TRBV6-4 to TRBJ1-2; D might be TRBD1 (5 bases). The CDR3 runs to 11 residues. Trimming removed 6 bases at V and 5 bases at J, with 7 bases between. Germline-derived CDR1 and CDR2 are MRHNA and SNTAGT. The CDR3 loop is CASSPGYGYTF. In DNA form, the CDR3 reads TGTGCCAGCAGCCCAGGGTATGGCTACACCTTC.

This rearrangement joins TRBV20-1 to TRBJ2-3; 9 bases map to TRBD2. There are 14 residues in the CDR3. The V segment lost 6 bases and the J segment 3 bases; nucleotides outside the gene matches: 7. CDR1 DFQATT and CDR2 SNEGSKA come from the germline V gene (reference sequence). The DNA for the CDR3 is TGCAGTGCAAGTGGTGCGGGAGGGACAGATACGCAGTATTTT. This gives the protein CSASGAGGTDTQYF.

The rearrangement joins TRBV7-9 to TRBJ2-7; 9 bases agree with TRBD1. The CDR3 contains 17 residues. Germline V lookup: CDR1 SEHNR, CDR2 FQNEAQ (reference sequence). The V and J ends lost 5 bases and 4 bases, in that order; junction bases with no gene match: 15. In nucleotides, the CDR3 is TGTGCCAGCAGCCCCGGGACAGGGCCGATTAATGTGTACGAGCAGTACTTC. Protein sequence: CASSPGTGPINVYEQYF.

Concerning this clone itself: The sample carries other DNA sequences with the same CDR3. The V call is TRBV28, the J call TRBJ2-1, with a tentative D call TRBD2 (7 bases). The ends were cut back, 7 bases at V and 8 bases at J, with 21 bases in the middle. The CDR3 runs to 15 residues. CDR1 and CDR2 from the germline V gene are MDHEN and SYDVKM. CDR3 nucleotides: TGTGCCAGCATCAGGGGAGGGGGGGCCGTGGATGAGCAGTTCTTC. This sequence encodes CASIRGGGAVDEQFF.

V is TRBV20-1 and J is TRBJ2-7; D ambiguous. V dropped 7 bases and J dropped 5 bases, with 12 bases sitting between them. Germline loops: CDR1 DFQATT, CDR2 SNEGSKA (reference sequence). The CDR3 runs 11 residues. CDR3 sequence: CSVRSGHEQYF. CDR3 sequence (DNA): TGCAGTGTCCGAAGTGGGCACGAGCAGTACTTC.

The rearrangement links TRBV5-5 to TRBJ1-1; 7 bases align to TRBD1. The CDR3 loop spans 15 amino acids. Germline V gene sequence: CDR1 SGHKS, CDR2 YYEKEE (reference sequence). Losses at the gene ends were 2 bases for V and 7 bases for J; bases not matched to a gene: 11. Here the CDR3 DNA reads TGTGCCAGCAGCTTACAGCTTCGAGGACAGGTTGAAGCTTTCTTT. Protein sequence: CASSLQLRGQVEAFF.

The gene calls are TRBV4-1 and TRBJ2-1; TRBD2 matches 10 bases. J lost 6 bases, V lost 4 bases, and 12 bases had no gene match. CDR1 and CDR2 (germline): MGHRA, YSYEKL. CDR3 length equals 17 residues. The CDR3 loop reads CASSRGGAGGPSNEQFF. CDR3 nucleotide sequence: TGCGCCAGCAGCCGGGGCGGAGCGGGAGGGCCCTCCAATGAGCAGTTCTTC.

The J gene is TRBJ1-1, the V gene TRBV19, with a tentative D call TRBD1 (5 bases). The CDR3 contains 14 residues. Germline V gives CDR1 LNHDA, CDR2 SQIVND (reference sequence). With 7 bases removed from V and 0 bases from J, the gap between germline ends came to 12 bases. CDR3 region: CASTETGLNTEAFF. The CDR3 nucleotides are TGTGCCAGTACCGAAACAGGTTTGAACACTGAAGCTTTCTTT. The whole variable domain, filled in from reference TRBV19 and TRBJ1-1, reads DGGITQSPKYLFRKEGQNVTLSCEQNLNHDAMYWYRQDPGQGLRLIYYSQIVNDFQKGDIAEGYSVSREKKESFPLTVTSAQKNPTAFYLCASTETGLNTEAFFGQGTRLTVV.

This chain's CDR3 is CASSLGLPGQETQYF. The CDR3 DNA reads as TGTGCCAGCAGCTTAGGATTACCAGGCCAAGAGACCCAGTACTTC. The chain uses TRBV7-9 and TRBJ2-5; D unclear. Trimming stripped 1 base from V and 1 base from J, with 10 bases between. This CDR3 region has 15 residues. Germline values: CDR1 SEHNR, CDR2 FQNEAQ (reference sequence).